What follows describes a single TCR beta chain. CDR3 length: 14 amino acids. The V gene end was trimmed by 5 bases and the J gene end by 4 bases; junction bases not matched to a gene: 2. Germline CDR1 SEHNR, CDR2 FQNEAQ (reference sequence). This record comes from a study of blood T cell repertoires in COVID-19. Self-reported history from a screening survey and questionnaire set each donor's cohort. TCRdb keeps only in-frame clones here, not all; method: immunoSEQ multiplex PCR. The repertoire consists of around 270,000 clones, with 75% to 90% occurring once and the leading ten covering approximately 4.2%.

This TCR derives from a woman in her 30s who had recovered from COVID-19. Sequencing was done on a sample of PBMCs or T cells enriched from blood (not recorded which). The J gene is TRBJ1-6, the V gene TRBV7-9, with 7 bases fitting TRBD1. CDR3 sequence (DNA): TGTGCCAGCAGCACACAGGGGTATAATTCACCCCTCCACTTT. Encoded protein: CASSTQGYNSPLHF.